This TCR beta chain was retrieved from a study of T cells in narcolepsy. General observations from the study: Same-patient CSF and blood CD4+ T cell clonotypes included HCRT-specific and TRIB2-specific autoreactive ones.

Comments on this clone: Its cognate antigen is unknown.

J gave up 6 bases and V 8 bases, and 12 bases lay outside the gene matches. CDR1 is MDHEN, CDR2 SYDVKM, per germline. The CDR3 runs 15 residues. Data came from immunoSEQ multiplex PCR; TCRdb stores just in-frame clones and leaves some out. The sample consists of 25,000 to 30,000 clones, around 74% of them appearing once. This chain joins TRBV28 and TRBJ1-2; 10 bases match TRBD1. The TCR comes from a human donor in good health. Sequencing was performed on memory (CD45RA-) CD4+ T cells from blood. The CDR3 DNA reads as TGTGCCAGCTTTGCCACAGGGACAGGGGTGCATGGCTACACCTTC. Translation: CASFATGTGVHGYTF.